A single sample gave rise to the 11 T cell receptor beta chains below, sequenced in a study of blood T cells in healthy people across ages. Primed by a sample-barcoded 5' primer and a J-beta primer mix, a second PCR proceeded for roughly 6 to 12 cycles. MiXCR, run by TCRdb on the 5' RACE reads, gives a single entry per CDR3 protein. Of under 1,100,000 distinct CDR3 sequences detected, roughly a quarter appear once; the ten largest clones hold around 0.75%. The same sample was also studied in work on T cells of mothers and their children.

Sequencing was done on a sample of blood. The source is a girl aged 2 to 10 in good health.

The rearrangement links TRBV7-2 to TRBJ1-5; D gene ambiguous. V lost 2 bases and J 4 bases, leaving 12 bases between the germline ends. The germline CDR1 and CDR2 sequences are SGHTA and FQGNSA. This CDR3 contains 15 residues. The CDR3 sequence is CASSLRAPPNQPQHF. CDR3 DNA sequence: TGTGCCAGCAGCTTAAGGGCACCCCCTAATCAGCCCCAGCATTTT.

This rearrangement joins TRBV20-1 to TRBJ1-2; 8 bases are shared with TRBD1. Germline CDR1 DFQATT, CDR2 SNEGSKA (reference sequence). The CDR3 loop spans 14 amino acids. The J segment lost 4 bases and the V segment lost 5 bases, leaving 9 bases of the junction unmatched. DNA for the CDR3: TGCAGTGCTTTCAACCCAGGGACAGGCTATGGCTACACCTTC. This gives the protein CSAFNPGTGYGYTF.

This rearrangement joins TRBV6-1 to TRBJ2-1, with TRBD2 matching 7 bases. After removal of 5 bases from V and 9 bases from J, the junction contained 19 bases not matched to a gene. This CDR3 has 17 residues. Germline lookup yields CDR1 MNHNS and CDR2 SASEGT. The CDR3 bases are TGTGCCAGCAGTCGCTCCCGGCGAGCGGGAAGTAGAGGTGAGCAGTTCTTC. Residues: CASSRSRRAGSRGEQFF.

This clonotype was detected only a few times. This chain joins TRBV6-1 and TRBJ1-5; tentatively, D is TRBD1 (6 bases). V was clipped by 5 bases and J by 2 bases, with 19 bases between them. Germline CDR1 MNHNS, CDR2 SASEGT. The CDR3 is 17 residues long. The CDR3 DNA sequence: TGTGCCAGCAGTAAGTACCTAGGGGGTGGGGGCAATCAGCCCCAGCATTTT. Amino acids: CASSKYLGGGGNQPQHF.

The V and J genes are TRBV4-3 and TRBJ1-4; the D is unclear. The germline gives CDR1 LGHNA, CDR2 YSLEER. The CDR3 extends over 13 amino acids. Trimming took off 5 bases at V and 8 bases at J, with 12 bases between the two ends. The CDR3 nucleotides are TGCGCCAGCAGCGACGGGAGCCAAGAAAAACTGTTTTTT. Translation: CASSDGSQEKLFF.

This clonotype has only a few counts. One end of the junction fails to match germline, which may point to a read error. The chain uses TRBV18 and TRBJ1-3; D is perhaps TRBD1 (5 bases). The CDR3 extends over 18 amino acids. The germline CDR1 and CDR2 sequences are KGHSH and LQKENI. CDR3 nucleotide sequence: TGTGCCAGCTCCCCTCGGGGAGGGGAGATCTACTCTGGAAACACCATATACTTT. It specifies CASSPRGGEIYSGNTIYF.

This clonotype was seen more than once but under ten times. The J gene is TRBJ1-4, the V gene TRBV4-3, with 9 positions matching TRBD1. The CDR3 runs to 16 residues. With V trimmed by 3 bases and J by 7 bases, 9 bases remained unmatched. CDR1 LGHNA and CDR2 YSLEER come from the germline V gene. CDR3 amino acids: CASSQGTGSSAEKLFF. The CDR3 coding sequence is TGCGCCAGCAGCCAGGGGACAGGGTCCAGCGCTGAAAAACTGTTTTTT.

The CDR3 reads CASSLTPGGGAYGYTF. Written as DNA, the CDR3 is TGTGCCAGCAGTTTAACGCCCGGGGGAGGTGCCTATGGCTACACCTTC. The chain carries TRBV27 and TRBJ1-2; possible D gene TRBD1, 5 bases. The CDR3 has 16 amino acids. Germline loops: CDR1 MNHEY, CDR2 SMNVEV (reference sequence). V dropped 2 bases and J dropped 4 bases, with 17 bases sitting between them.

The CDR3 DNA is TGCAGTGCTAGACGCGGGACGGGGGAGACCCAGTACTTC. Protein: CSARRGTGETQYF. This chain uses TRBV20-1 with TRBJ2-5, with a tentative D call TRBD2 (6 bases). The germline V gene encodes CDR1 DFQATT and CDR2 SNEGSKA (reference sequence). This CDR3 spans 13 amino acids. Trimming stripped 2 bases from V and 5 bases from J, with 12 bases between.

The chain carries TRBV20-1 and TRBJ1-1; possible D gene TRBD1, 5 bases. With 3 bases removed from V and 7 bases from J, the gap between germline ends came to 15 bases. The CDR3 covers 13 residues. The germline V gene has CDR1 DFQATT and CDR2 SNEGSKA (reference sequence). The CDR3 bases are TGCAGTGCTAGCCCGGACACAGAGATTGAAGCTTTCTTT. Translation gives CSASPDTEIEAFF.

This clonotype occurred a few times. This chain uses TRBV5-1 with TRBJ2-7; D ambiguous. CDR3 length: 13 residues. V was cut by 4 bases and J by 1 base, with 9 bases left in between. Germline V gene data show CDR1 as SGHRS and CDR2 as YFSETQ. CDR3 DNA sequence: TGCGCCAGCAGCGACACACGATCCTACGAGCAGTACTTC. Its protein product is CASSDTRSYEQYF. The complete variable domain, with remaining parts taken from reference TRBV5-1 and TRBJ2-7, reads KAGVTQTPRYLIKTRGQQVTLSCSPISGHRSVSWYQQTPGQGLQFLFEYFSETQRNKGNFPGRFSGRQFSNSRSEMNVSTLELGDSALYLCASSDTRSYEQYFGPGTRLTVT.